This is a list of T cell receptor beta chains from one sample in a study of OX40 agonist ivuxolimab in advanced cancers. Libraries were prepared by immunoSEQ multiplex PCR; TCRdb keeps only in-frame clonotypes and omits some of them. The sample records over 80,000 clones, less than 85% being singletons. Sequenced material: CD4+ or CD8+ T cells sorted from blood, taken in a trial of the OX40 agonist ivuxolimab. The source of these receptors is an adult with an advanced solid tumor such as melanoma, head and neck, liver or kidney cancer. The CDR3 runs from the conserved cysteine through the conserved F or W. D genes are given only for firm matches. Size values are once, few and many counts, or a class for expanded clones, and some rows have none.

TRBJ1-2 | NA | TRBV6-5 | TRBD1 | TGTGCCAGCAGTTACTCGGGACAGGGGGTGGGTGGCTACACCTTC | CASSYSGQGVGGYTF
TRBJ1-4 | NA | TRBV5-6 | TRBD1 | TGTGCCAGCAGCTTGGAGCGGGACAGGGGACGAGCTAATGAAAAACTGTTTTTT | CASSLERDRGRANEKLFF
TRBJ1-6 | NA | TRBV6-5 | NA | TGTGCCAGCAGTTACTCTGGCAGACGGTCATCACCCCTCCACTTT | CASSYSGRRSSPLHF
TRBJ1-6 | once | TRBV29-1 | TRBD1 | TGCAGCGTCAGGACAGGGGACAATTCACCCCTCCACTTT | CSVRTGDNSPLHF
TRBJ1-1 | NA | TRBV7-3 | TRBD1 | TGTGCCAGCAGCTTGGGACAGGGGTTGAACACTGAAGCTTTCTTT | CASSLGQGLNTEAFF
TRBJ1-2 | NA | TRBV6-5 | NA | TGTGCCAGCAGTTACTCGAATGTACCCTATGGCTACACCTTC | CASSYSNVPYGYTF
TRBJ1-6 | NA | TRBV12-5 | NA | TGTGCTAGTGGTTTGGTACTATTCGGTCTCCAAAGAGGGAATTCACCCCTCCACTTT | CASGLVLFGLQRGNSPLHF
TRBJ1-6 | few | TRBV5-1 | NA | TGCGCCAGCAGCCCCTCCTCGGGGGGTAGTTCCTATAATTCACCCCTCCACTTT | CASSPSSGGSSYNSPLHF
TRBJ2-3 | NA | TRBV5-1 | NA | TGCGCCAGCAGCTTCGGCGGGGATACGCAGTATTTT | CASSFGGDTQYF
TRBJ2-2 | NA | TRBV5-1 | TRBD1 | TGCGCCAGCAGCCCGAGGACAGGGACGAACACCGGGGAGCTGTTTTTT | CASSPRTGTNTGELFF
TRBJ2-1 | once | TRBV6-6 | TRBD1 | TGTGCCAGCAGACCGACCGGACAGGGGCTGGAGAATGAGCAGTTCTTC | CASRPTGQGLENEQFF
TRBJ2-1 | NA | TRBV5-1 | NA | TGCGCCAGCAGCTTGCCAGGCAGCTACAATGAGCAGTTCTTC | CASSLPGSYNEQFF
TRBJ1-6 | NA | TRBV30 | TRBD1 | TGTGCCTGGGGGCCCGGGACAGGGGGCAAATGGTGGAATTCACCCCTCCACTTT | CAWGPGTGGKWWNSPLHF
TRBJ1-1 | NA | TRBV30 | TRBD1 | TGTGCCTGGAGTGGGGGAGTTGACAGGGGAGCTTTCTTT | CAWSGGVDRGAFF
TRBJ2-1 | NA | TRBV29-1 | TRBD1 | TGCAGCGTCCGGGACAGGGGGATGGACAATGAGCAGTTCTTC | CSVRDRGMDNEQFF
TRBJ2-5 | NA | TRBV5-1 | NA | TGCGCCAGCAGCTTGGGACAGGAGCGGGAGACCCAGTACTTC | CASSLGQERETQYF
TRBJ1-4 | NA | TRBV7-2 | NA | TGTGCCAGCAGCTGGGAGGGGCTCATTCTGTTTTTT | CASSWEGLILFF
TRBJ1-1 | NA | TRBV18 | NA | TGTGCCAGCTCACCACCGGAGGGGGGGAGGACTGAAGCTTTCTTT | CASSPPEGGRTEAFF
TRBJ2-7 | NA | TRBV7-2 | NA | TGTGCCAGCAGCTTCTCCGAAGGGGCCTCCTACGAGCAGTACTTC | CASSFSEGASYEQYF
TRBJ1-2 | NA | TRBV4-1 | TRBD1 | TGCGCCAGCAGCCATGGACAGGGGTATAACTATGGCTACACCTTC | CASSHGQGYNYGYTF
TRBJ2-7 | NA | TRBV6-5 | NA | TGTGCCAGCAGTCACGGCGGGGAGCAGTACTTC | CASSHGGEQYF
TRBJ1-2 | NA | TRBV7-8 | NA | TGTGCCAGCAGCTTTCAGGAGGGAAACTATGGCTACACCTTC | CASSFQEGNYGYTF
TRBJ1-6 | NA | TRBV6-5 | NA | TGTGCCAGCAGTAGACAGAATCCCGATAATTCACCCCTCCACTTT | CASSRQNPDNSPLHF
TRBJ1-6 | few | TRBV30 | NA | TGTGCCTGGAGCCCTGGCTCCTATAATTCACCCCTCCACTTT | CAWSPGSYNSPLHF
TRBJ2-5 | NA | TRBV11-2 | TRBD1 | TGTGCCAGCAGCCAGGGACAGACTCAAGAGACCCAGTACTTC | CASSQGQTQETQYF
TRBJ1-3 | NA | TRBV7-6 | NA | TGTGCCAGCAGCCCAGGACTGTTAGGTGACACCATATATTTT | CASSPGLLGDTIYF
TRBJ2-1 | NA | TRBV5-4 | TRBD2 | TGTGCCAGCAGCTTGGCCAGAGGTAGCGGGGGGCACAATGAGCAGTTCTTC | CASSLARGSGGHNEQFF
TRBJ2-1 | NA | TRBV5-1 | TRBD1 | TGCGCCAGCAGCACCGGGACAGGGAGCGATGAGCAGTTCTTC | CASSTGTGSDEQFF
TRBJ1-3 | NA | TRBV6-5 | NA | NA | CASSFNFGPGNTIYF
TRBJ1-1 | few | TRBV6-6 | NA | TGTGCCAGCAGTAACACTAATATGAACACTGAAGCTTTCTTT | CASSNTNMNTEAFF
TRBJ1-2 | NA | TRBV28 | NA | TGTGCCAGCTTTGGGGGGGCTAACTATGGCTACACCTTC | CASFGGANYGYTF